The TCR beta chain under discussion was sequenced for a study of blood T cell repertoires in COVID-19. The table came from immunoSEQ multiplex PCR; TCRdb's copy has only in-frame clones and leaves some out. Among under 200,000 clones listed, 70% to 90% were seen once. CDR1 SGHTA and CDR2 FQGNSA come from the germline V gene. The V segment lost 5 bases and the J segment 9 bases; nucleotides outside the gene matches: 8. The length of the CDR3 is 14 residues. Enrollees, roughly 18 to 89 years old, lived in roughly 24 US areas. Cohort placement rested on clinical history that participants reported themselves. All recovered Cohort 3 donors got two negative PCRs, got clearance, or saw symptom resolution.

The genes are TRBV7-2 and TRBJ1-5; 9 positions match TRBD1. The clonotype originates from a woman between 45 and 65 years old who had recovered from COVID-19. Sample: PBMCs or T cells enriched from blood (not recorded which). CDR3 nucleotides: TGTGCCAGCAGCCTCCGACAGGGGGGTCCGCCCCAGCATTTT. Its translation is CASSLRQGGPPQHF.